Below are 6 T cell receptor beta chains sequenced from a single sample in a study of metastatic and nonmetastatic thyroid tumors. Every patient underwent thyroid surgery untreated. TCRdb re-clonotyped the PCR reads via MiXCR. The sample records around 10,000 clones, under 30% being singletons. The sequenced sample consisted of tumor tissue. The origin of the receptors is a male donor with papillary thyroid cancer or a benign thyroid nodule (not recorded which). Some clones in this sample may be carry-over from other donors' samples.

By proportion, this clone is medium-sized (0.01 to 0.1%). V gene TRBV19 combines with J gene TRBJ1-6; D is ambiguous. The CDR3 has 13 amino acids. V lost 7 bases, J lost 7 bases, and 11 bases lay in between. The germline V gene encodes CDR1 LNHDA and CDR2 SQIVND (reference sequence). CDR3 nucleotides: TGTGCCAGTAATCCCCGAGAAAATTCACCCCTCCACTTT. Protein product: CASNPRENSPLHF.

Relative to its sample, this clone is medium-sized (0.01 to 0.1%). The chain couples TRBV6-2 or TRBV6-3 to TRBJ2-6; possible D gene TRBD1, 6 bases. Trimming shortened V by 6 bases and J by 0 bases, and 15 bases separated the two germline ends. The CDR3 consists of 17 residues. Germline V CDR1 and CDR2: MNHEY, SVGEGT. The CDR3 bases are TGTGCCAGCAGACGGACAGAGCAGTACTCTGGGGCCAACGTCCTGACTTTC. It encodes CASRRTEQYSGANVLTF.

The sample holds many counts of this clone. The CDR3 nucleotides are TGTGCCAGCAGCTTTCAAGATACGCAGTATTTT. Protein sequence: CASSFQDTQYF. The chain uses TRBV7-2 and TRBJ2-3, with D hard to call. The V end was cut by 3 bases, the J end by 5 bases, with 3 bases between. Germline V gives CDR1 SGHTA, CDR2 FQGNSA. CDR3 length equals 11 residues.

By sample share, this clone is medium-sized. This rearrangement joins TRBV7-8 to TRBJ2-7, with a tentative D call TRBD1 (5 bases). Germline CDR1 and CDR2: SGHVS and FQNEAQ. The CDR3 runs 12 residues. Trimming cost V 6 bases and J 3 bases, with 9 bases left between them. As DNA, the CDR3 is TGTGCCAGCAGTTTGGACAACTACGAGCAGTACTTC. Translating it yields CASSLDNYEQYF.

J is TRBJ2-1 and V is TRBV12-3 or TRBV12-4; D could derive from TRBD1 or TRBD2 (5 bases each). Trimming left V 3 bases short and J 2 bases short, with 8 bases between. The CDR3 has 14 amino acids. CDR3 in amino acids: CASSFGGAYNEQFF. CDR3 bases: TGTGCCAGCAGTTTTGGGGGAGCCTACAATGAGCAGTTCTTC.

This clone showed up many times. This could be a read error, since a much larger clone is one nucleotide away. The chain employs TRBV11-2 and TRBJ2-5, with D maybe TRBD1 (5 bases). The germline V and J ends were trimmed by 2 bases and 1 base, with 8 bases remaining between them. The CDR3 loop spans 14 amino acids. CDR1 and CDR2 (germline): SGHAT, FQNNGV. The CDR3 DNA reads as TGTGCCAGCAGCTTATCTGGGGCCCAAGAGACCCAGTACTTC. As protein: CASSLSGAQETQYF.